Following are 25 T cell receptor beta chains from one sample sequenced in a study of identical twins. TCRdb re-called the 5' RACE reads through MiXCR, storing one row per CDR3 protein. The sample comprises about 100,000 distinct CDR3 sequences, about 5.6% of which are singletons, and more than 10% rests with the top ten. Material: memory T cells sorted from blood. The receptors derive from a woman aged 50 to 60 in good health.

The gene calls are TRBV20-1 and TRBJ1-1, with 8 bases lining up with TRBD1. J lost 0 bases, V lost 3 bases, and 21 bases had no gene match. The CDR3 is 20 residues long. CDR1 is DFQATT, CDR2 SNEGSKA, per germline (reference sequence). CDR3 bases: TGCAGTGCTAGGGGGTCCGGCAGGGGGCGCGGAGGTACGATGAACACTGAAGCTTTCTTT. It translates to CSARGSGRGRGGTMNTEAFF.

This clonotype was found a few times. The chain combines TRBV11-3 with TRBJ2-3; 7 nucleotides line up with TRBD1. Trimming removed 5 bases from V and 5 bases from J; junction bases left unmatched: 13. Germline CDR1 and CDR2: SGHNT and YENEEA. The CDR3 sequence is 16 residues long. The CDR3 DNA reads TGTGCCAGCAGCGCCGCGGCGACAGGGACGGGAGATACGCAGTATTTT. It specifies CASSAAATGTGDTQYF.

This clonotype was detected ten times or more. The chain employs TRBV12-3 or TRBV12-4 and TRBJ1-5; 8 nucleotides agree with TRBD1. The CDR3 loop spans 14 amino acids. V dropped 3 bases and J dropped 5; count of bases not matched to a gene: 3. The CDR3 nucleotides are TGTGCCAGCAGTTTGGCAGGGGGCGATCAGCCCCAGCATTTT. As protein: CASSLAGGDQPQHF.

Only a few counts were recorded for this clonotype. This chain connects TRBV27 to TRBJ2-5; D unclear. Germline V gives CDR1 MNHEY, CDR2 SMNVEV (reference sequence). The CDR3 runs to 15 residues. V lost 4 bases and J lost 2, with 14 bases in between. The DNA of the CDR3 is TGTGCCAGCAGTTCCTCTGGGCATCCTCAAGAGACCCAGTACTTC. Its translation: CASSSSGHPQETQYF.

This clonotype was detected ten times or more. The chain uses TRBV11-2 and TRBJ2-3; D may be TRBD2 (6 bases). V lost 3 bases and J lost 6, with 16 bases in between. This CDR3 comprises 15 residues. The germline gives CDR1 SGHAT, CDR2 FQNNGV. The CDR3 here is CASSLMRAGRDTQYF. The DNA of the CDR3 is TGTGCCAGCAGCTTGATGAGGGCGGGACGGGATACGCAGTATTTT. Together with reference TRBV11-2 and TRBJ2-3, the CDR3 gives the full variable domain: EAGVAQSPRYKIIEKRQSVAFWCNPISGHATLYWYQQILGQGPKLLIQFQNNGVVDDSQLPKDRFSAERLKGVDSTLKIQPAKLEDSAVYLCASSLMRAGRDTQYFGPGTRLTVL.

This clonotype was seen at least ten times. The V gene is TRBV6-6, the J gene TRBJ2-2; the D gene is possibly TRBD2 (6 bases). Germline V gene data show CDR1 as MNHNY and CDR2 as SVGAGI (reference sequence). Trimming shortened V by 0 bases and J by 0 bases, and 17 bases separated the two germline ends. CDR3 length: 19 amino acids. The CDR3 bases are TGTGCCAGCAGTTACTCGACAGACCCTAGCGAGACGAACACCGGGGAGCTGTTTTTT. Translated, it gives CASSYSTDPSETNTGELFF.

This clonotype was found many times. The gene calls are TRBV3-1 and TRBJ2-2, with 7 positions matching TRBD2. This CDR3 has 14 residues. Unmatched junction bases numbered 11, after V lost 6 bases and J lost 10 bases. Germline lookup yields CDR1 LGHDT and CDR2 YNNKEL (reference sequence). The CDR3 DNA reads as TGTGCCAGCAGGTCCTGGAGCGGGATGGAGGAGCTGTTTTTT. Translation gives CASRSWSGMEELFF. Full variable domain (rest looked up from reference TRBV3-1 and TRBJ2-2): DTAVSQTPKYLVTQMGNDKSIKCEQNLGHDTMYWYKQDSKKFLKIMFSYNNKELIINETVPNRFSPKSPDKAHLNLHINSLELGDSAVYFCASRSWSGMEELFFGEGSRLTVL.

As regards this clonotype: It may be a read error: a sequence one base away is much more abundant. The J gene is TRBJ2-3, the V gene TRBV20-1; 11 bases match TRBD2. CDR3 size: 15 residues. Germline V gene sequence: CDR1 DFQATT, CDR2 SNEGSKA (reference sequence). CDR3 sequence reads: CGATTLAGAGDTQYF. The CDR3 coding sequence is TGCGGTGCCACGACACTAGCGGGAGCGGGGGATACGCAGTATTTT.

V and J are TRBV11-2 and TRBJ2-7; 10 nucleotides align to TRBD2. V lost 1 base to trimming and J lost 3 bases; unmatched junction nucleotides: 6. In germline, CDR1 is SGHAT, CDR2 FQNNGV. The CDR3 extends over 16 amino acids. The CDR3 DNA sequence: TGTGCCAGCAGCTTAGGTGTAGCGGGGGGTTTCTACGAGCAGTACTTC. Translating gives CASSLGVAGGFYEQYF. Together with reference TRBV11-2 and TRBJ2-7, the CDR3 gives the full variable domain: EAGVAQSPRYKIIEKRQSVAFWCNPISGHATLYWYQQILGQGPKLLIQFQNNGVVDDSQLPKDRFSAERLKGVDSTLKIQPAKLEDSAVYLCASSLGVAGGFYEQYFGPGTRLTVT.

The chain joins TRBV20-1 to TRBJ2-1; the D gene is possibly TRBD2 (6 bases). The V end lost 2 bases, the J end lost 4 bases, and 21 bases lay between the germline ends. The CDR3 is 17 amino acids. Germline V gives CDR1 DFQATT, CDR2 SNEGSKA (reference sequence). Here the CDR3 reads CSARKGDGAGKYNEQFF. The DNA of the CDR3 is TGCAGTGCTAGAAAAGGAGACGGGGCGGGAAAGTACAATGAGCAGTTCTTC.

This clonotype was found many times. The CDR3 sequence is CASSEFIANPGELFF. CDR3 coding DNA: TGTGCCAGCAGTGAATTTATAGCTAACCCCGGGGAGCTGTTTTTT. The genes are TRBV6-1 and TRBJ2-2; D not certain. CDR1 is MNHNS and CDR2 is SASEGT in the germline V gene. Trimming removed 2 bases at V and 6 bases at J, with 13 bases between. The CDR3 covers 15 residues.

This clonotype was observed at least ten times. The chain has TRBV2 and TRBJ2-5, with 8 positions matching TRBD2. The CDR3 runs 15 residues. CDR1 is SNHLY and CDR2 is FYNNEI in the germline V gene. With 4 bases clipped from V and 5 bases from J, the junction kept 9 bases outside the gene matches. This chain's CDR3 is CASSGGLAPSETQYF. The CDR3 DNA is TGTGCCAGCAGTGGCGGACTAGCTCCAAGTGAGACCCAGTACTTC.

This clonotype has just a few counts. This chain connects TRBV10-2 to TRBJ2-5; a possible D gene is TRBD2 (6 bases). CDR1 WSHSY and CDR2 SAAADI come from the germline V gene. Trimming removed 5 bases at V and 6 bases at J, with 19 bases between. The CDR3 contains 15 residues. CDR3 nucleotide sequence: TGCGCCAGCAGTCCCCCCGCGGGGTTTAGGCAGACCCAGTACTTC. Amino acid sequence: CASSPPAGFRQTQYF.

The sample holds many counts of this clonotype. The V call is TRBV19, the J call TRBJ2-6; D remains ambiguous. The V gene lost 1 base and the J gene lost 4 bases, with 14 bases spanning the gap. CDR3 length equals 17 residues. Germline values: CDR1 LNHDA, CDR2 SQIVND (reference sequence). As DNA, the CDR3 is TGTGCCAGTAGTATAGCGCCGCCTCTTTCCGGGGCCAACGTCCTGACTTTC. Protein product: CASSIAPPLSGANVLTF.

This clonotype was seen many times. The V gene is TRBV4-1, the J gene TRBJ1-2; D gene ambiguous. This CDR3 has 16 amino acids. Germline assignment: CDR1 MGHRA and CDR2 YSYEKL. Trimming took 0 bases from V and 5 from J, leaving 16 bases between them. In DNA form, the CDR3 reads TGCGCCAGCAGCCAAGAAGCCGGGCTAACGTTATATGGCTACACCTTC. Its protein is CASSQEAGLTLYGYTF.

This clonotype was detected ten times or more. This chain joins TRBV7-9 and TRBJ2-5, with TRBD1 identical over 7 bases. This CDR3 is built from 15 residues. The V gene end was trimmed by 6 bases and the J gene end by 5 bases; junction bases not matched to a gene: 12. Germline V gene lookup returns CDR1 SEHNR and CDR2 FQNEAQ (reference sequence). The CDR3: CASRPVGEQGETQYF. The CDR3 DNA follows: TGTGCCAGCAGGCCAGTGGGAGAACAGGGGGAGACCCAGTACTTC.

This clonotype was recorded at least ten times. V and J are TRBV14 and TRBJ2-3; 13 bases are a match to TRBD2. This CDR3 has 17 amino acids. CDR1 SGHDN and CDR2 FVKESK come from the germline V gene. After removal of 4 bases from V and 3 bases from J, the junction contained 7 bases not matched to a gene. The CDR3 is CASSPLVTSGRTDTQYF. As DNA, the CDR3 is TGTGCCAGCAGCCCCCTGGTGACTAGCGGGAGGACAGATACGCAGTATTTT.

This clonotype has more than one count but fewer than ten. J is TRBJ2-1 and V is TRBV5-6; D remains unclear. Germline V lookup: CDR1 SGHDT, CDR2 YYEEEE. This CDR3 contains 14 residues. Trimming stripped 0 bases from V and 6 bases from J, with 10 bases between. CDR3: CASSLVVSFNEQFF. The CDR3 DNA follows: TGTGCCAGCAGCTTGGTAGTTTCGTTCAATGAGCAGTTCTTC.

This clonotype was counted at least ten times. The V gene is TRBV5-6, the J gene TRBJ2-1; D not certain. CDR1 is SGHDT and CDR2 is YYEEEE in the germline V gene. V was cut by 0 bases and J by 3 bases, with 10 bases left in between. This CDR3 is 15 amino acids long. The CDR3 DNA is TGTGCCAGCAGCTTGGGACGTGACCTCTACAATGAGCAGTTCTTC. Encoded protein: CASSLGRDLYNEQFF.

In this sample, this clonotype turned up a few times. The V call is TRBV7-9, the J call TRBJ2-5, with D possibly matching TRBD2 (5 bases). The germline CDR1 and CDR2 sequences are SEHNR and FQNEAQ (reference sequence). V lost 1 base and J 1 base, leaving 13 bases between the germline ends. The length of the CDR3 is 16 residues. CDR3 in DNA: TGTGCCAGCAGCTTAGGTAGGGCGGGCCGCCAAGAGACCCAGTACTTC. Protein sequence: CASSLGRAGRQETQYF.

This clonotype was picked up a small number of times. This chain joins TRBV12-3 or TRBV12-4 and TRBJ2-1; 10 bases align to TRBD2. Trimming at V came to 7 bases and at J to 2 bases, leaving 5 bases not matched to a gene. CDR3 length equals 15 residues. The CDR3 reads CASTPSGSPYNEQFF. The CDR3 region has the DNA TGTGCCAGCACCCCTAGCGGGAGTCCCTACAATGAGCAGTTCTTC.

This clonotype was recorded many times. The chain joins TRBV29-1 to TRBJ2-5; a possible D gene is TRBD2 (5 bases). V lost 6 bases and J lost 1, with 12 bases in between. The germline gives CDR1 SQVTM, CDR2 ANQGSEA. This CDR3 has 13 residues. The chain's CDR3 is CSVEMDSQETQYF. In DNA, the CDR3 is TGCAGCGTGGAAATGGACTCCCAAGAGACCCAGTACTTC.

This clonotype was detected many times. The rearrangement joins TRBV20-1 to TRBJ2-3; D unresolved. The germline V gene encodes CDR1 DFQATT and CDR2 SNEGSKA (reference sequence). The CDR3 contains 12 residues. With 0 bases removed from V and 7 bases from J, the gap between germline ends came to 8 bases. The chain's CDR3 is CSAREGGHTQYF. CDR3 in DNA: TGCAGTGCTAGAGAGGGTGGTCATACGCAGTATTTT.

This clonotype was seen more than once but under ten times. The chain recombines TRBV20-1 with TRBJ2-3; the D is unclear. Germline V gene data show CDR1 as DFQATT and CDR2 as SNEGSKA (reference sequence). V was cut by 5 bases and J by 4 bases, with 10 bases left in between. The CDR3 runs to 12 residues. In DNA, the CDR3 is TGCAGTGCTCAGAGTGATGCAGATACGCAGTATTTT. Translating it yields CSAQSDADTQYF.

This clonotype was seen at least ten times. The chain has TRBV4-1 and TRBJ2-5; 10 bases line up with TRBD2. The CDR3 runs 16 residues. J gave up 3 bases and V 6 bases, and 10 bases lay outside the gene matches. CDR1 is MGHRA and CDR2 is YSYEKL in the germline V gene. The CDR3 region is CASRPLAGGVEETQYF. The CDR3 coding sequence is TGCGCCAGCAGACCCTTAGCGGGAGGAGTCGAAGAGACCCAGTACTTC.